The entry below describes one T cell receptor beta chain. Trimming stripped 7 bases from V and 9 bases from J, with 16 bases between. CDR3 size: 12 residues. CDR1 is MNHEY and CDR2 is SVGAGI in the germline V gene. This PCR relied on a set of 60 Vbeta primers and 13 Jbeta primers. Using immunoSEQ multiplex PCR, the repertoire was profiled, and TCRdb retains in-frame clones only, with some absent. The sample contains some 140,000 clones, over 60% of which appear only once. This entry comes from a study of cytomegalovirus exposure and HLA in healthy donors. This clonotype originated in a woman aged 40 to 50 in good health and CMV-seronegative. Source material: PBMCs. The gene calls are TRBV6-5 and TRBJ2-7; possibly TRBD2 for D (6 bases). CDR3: CASTQAGGLQYF. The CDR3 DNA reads TGTGCCAGCACTCAGGCAGGAGGGTTGCAGTACTTC.